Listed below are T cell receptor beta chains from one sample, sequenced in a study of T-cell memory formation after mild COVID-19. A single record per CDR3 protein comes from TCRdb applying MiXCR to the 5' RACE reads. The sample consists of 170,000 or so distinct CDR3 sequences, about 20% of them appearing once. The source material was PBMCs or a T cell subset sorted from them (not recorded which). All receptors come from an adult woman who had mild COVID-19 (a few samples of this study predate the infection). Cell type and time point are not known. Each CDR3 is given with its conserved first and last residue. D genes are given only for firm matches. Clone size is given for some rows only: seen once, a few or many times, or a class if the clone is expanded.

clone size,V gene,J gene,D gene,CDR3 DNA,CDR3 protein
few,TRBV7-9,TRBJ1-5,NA,TGTGCCAGCAGCTCAATCGGGTCTTTCAATCAGCCCCAGCATTTT,CASSSIGSFNQPQHF
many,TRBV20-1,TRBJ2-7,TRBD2,TGCAGTGCTAGGAGACTAGCGGGAGAAGTTGGGGAGCAGTACTTC,CSARRLAGEVGEQYF
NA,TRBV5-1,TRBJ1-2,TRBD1,TGCGCCAGCAGGGGACAGGGGGGTGATGGCTACACCTTC,CASRGQGGDGYTF
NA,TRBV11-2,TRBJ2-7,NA,TGTGCCAGCAGCTCCGATCCCTCGGAGCAGTACTTC,CASSSDPSEQYF
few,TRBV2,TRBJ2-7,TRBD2,TGTGCCAGCAGCTCCGGGACTAGCGGGAGCTCCTACGAGCAGTACTTC,CASSSGTSGSSYEQYF
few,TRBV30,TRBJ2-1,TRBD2,TGTGCCTGGCAAGCGGGACTAGCTGTGAATGAGCAGTTCTTC,CAWQAGLAVNEQFF
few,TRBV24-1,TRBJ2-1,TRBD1,TGTGCCACCAGTGATGCTGGGACAGGCTACAATGAGCAGTTCTTC,CATSDAGTGYNEQFF
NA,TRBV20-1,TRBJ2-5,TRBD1,TGCAGTGCCACGCGTGGGACAGGGGAAGAGACCCAGTACTTC,CSATRGTGEETQYF
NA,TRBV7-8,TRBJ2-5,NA,TGTGCCAGCAGCTTAGGGTGGGAGGACGGAGAGACCCAGTACTTC,CASSLGWEDGETQYF
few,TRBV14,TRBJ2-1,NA,TGTGCCAGCAGCCAAGATTTAATAGCCGCGAGGGTCTCCAATGAGCAGTTCTTC,CASSQDLIAARVSNEQFF
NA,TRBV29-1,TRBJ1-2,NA,TGCAGCGACAGATCACTCTATGGCTACACCTTC,CSDRSLYGYTF
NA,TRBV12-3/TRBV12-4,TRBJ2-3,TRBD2,TGTGCCAGCACCGGGACTAGCGGGGGGGAAGATACGCAGTATTTT,CASTGTSGGEDTQYF
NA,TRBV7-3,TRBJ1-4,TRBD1,TGTGCCAGCAGCTCCAGTAGGAACCACAGGGGGCTGTATGAAAAACTGTTTTTT,CASSSSRNHRGLYEKLFF
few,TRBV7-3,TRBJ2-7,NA,TGTGCCAGCAGCTTAGCACAGGGATTGGACTACGAGCAGTACTTC,CASSLAQGLDYEQYF
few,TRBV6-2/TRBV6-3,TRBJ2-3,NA,TGTGCCAGCAGTTACACCTGGACGTTTGGGCAGGCAGATACGCAGTATTTT,CASSYTWTFGQADTQYF
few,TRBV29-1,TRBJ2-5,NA,TGCAGCGTTGTTGGGGCTAGGGAGACCCAGTACTTC,CSVVGARETQYF
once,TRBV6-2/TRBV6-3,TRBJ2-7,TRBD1,TGTGCCAGCAGTCGCACCGGGACAGACTCCTACGAGCAGTACTTC,CASSRTGTDSYEQYF
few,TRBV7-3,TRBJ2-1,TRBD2,TGTGCCAGCAGCCACCCGGGGACTAGCGGGGCGGTGGGGCGGAATGAGCAGTTCTTC,CASSHPGTSGAVGRNEQFF
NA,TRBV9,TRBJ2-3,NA,TGTGCCAGCAGCGTAAGTGGGTTTCGTGATACGCAGTATTTT,CASSVSGFRDTQYF
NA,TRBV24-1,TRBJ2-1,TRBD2,TGTGCCACCAGTGATTTAGGGACTAGCGGGAGTAATGAGCAGTTCTTC,CATSDLGTSGSNEQFF
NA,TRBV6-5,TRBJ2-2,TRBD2,TGTGCCAGCAGTTACTCGACCTCTCCGGGACTAGGACCTTTCAGCGGGGAGCTGTTTTTT,CASSYSTSPGLGPFSGELFF
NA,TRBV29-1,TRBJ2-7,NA,TGCAGCGTTGTAACGACAGCGTACACCTACGAGCAGTACTTC,CSVVTTAYTYEQYF
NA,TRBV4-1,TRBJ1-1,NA,TGCGCCAGCAGCCAAGAGAGCTTGTTACAGGACACTGAAGCTTTCTTT,CASSQESLLQDTEAFF
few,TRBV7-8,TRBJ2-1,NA,TGTGCCAGCAGCTGGGTACAGCGTTCTGGTGAGCAGTTCTTC,CASSWVQRSGEQFF
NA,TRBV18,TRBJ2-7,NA,TGTGCCAGCTCACCACCCAATAGGGTCACTCCCTACGAGCAGTACTTC,CASSPPNRVTPYEQYF
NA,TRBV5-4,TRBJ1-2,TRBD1,TGTGCCAGCAGCTTGGCCGACAGGGCTAACTATGGCTACACCTTC,CASSLADRANYGYTF
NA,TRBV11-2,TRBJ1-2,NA,TGTGCCAGCAGCTTGGCCAGTGGGGGCAGCAACTATGGCTACACCTTC,CASSLASGGSNYGYTF
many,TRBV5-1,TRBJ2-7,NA,TGCGCCAGCAGCTATGTCGGGGGACAGATATCTTACGAGCAGTACTTC,CASSYVGGQISYEQYF
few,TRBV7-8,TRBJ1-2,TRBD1,TGTGCCAGCAGCTTAGAGTCCTCCTTGACAGGGCTAAACTATGGCTACACCTTC,CASSLESSLTGLNYGYTF
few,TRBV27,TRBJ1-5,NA,TGTGCCAGCAGTTTCGGTAGTACCAATCAGCCCCAGCATTTT,CASSFGSTNQPQHF
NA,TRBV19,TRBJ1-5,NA,TGTGCCAGTAGTTTCCGCGGGGGACTAAATCAGCCCCAGCATTTT,CASSFRGGLNQPQHF
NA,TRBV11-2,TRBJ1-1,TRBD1,TGTGCCAGCAGCTTAGGACGACAGGGAGGGAGGAACACTGAAGCTTTCTTT,CASSLGRQGGRNTEAFF
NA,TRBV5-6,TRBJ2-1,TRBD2,TGTGCCAGCAGCCCTGATCGGAGCGGGATCTATGAGCAGTTCTTC,CASSPDRSGIYEQFF
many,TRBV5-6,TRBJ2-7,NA,TGTGCCAGCAGTGGGTTAACAGGGTCGGTCGAGCAGTACTTC,CASSGLTGSVEQYF
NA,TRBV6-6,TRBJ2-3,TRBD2,TGTGCCAGCAGTTACTTGGCCGGGACTAGCGGCACAGATACGCAGTATTTT,CASSYLAGTSGTDTQYF
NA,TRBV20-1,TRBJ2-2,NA,TGCAGTGCTAGGGAAGCCCGGGGGGCCCTTGGTGGCGGGGAGCTGTTTTTT,CSAREARGALGGGELFF
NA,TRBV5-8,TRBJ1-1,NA,TGTGCCAGCAGTGGAAGTATCACTGAAGCTTTCTTT,CASSGSITEAFF
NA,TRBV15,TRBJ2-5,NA,TGTGCCACCAGCACCAGGACAGCCCGGGGAGAGACCCAGTACTTC,CATSTRTARGETQYF
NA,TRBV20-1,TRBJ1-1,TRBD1,TGCAGTGCTAGGGGACAGATGAACACTGAAGCTTTCTTT,CSARGQMNTEAFF
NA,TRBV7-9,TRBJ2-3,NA,TGTGCCAGCAGCTTAGCGCTAAAGGATACGCAGTATTTT,CASSLALKDTQYF
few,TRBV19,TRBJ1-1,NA,TGTGCCAGTACAGGGGTGACTGAAGCTTTCTTT,CASTGVTEAFF
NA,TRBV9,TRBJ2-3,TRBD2,TGTGCCAGCAGCTTAAGCGGGGTCAGCACAGATACGCAGTATTTT,CASSLSGVSTDTQYF
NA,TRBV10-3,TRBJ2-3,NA,TGTGCCATCAGCGATCCGGCCCTCAAGCTAGGGGATACGCAGTATTTT,CAISDPALKLGDTQYF